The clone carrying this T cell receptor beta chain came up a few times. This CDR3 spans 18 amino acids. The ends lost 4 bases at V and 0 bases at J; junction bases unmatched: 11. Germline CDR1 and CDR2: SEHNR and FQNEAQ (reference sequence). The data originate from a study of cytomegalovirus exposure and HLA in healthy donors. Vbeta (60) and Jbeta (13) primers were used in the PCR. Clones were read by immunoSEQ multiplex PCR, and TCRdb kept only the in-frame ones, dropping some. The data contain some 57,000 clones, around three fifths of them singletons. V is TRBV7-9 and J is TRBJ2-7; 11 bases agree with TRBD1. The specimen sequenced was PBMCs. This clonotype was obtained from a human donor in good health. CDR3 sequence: CASSSTWTGGRISYEQYF. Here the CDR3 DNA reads TGTGCCAGCAGCTCAACCTGGACAGGGGGCCGAATCTCCTACGAGCAGTACTTC.